The 22 T cell receptor beta chains below all came from one sample that was sequenced in a study of radiotherapy plus CTLA-4 blockade in lung cancer. TCRdb keeps only in-frame clones here, not all; method: immunoSEQ multiplex PCR. The profile shows 75,000 to 95,000 clones, less than 80% of them singletons. The material was peripheral blood, obtained from a patient treated with radiotherapy plus ipilimumab. The receptor set was obtained from a human donor with non-small cell lung cancer that progressed on radiotherapy plus ipilimumab.

The gene calls are TRBV10-3 and TRBJ1-2, with 7 nucleotides matching TRBD1. The V segment lost 0 bases and the J segment 8 bases; nucleotides outside the gene matches: 9. The CDR3 spans 15 residues. Germline V gene data show CDR1 as ENHRY and CDR2 as SYGVKD. Here the CDR3 DNA reads TGTGCCATCAGTGAGTCTCGAGAGACAGGGTACGGCTACACCTTC. Translation: CAISESRETGYGYTF.

V gene TRBV6-5 combines with J gene TRBJ1-1; 7 nucleotides match TRBD1. CDR1 and CDR2 (germline): MNHEY, SVGAGI. J gave up 2 bases and V 2 bases, and 5 bases lay outside the gene matches. The CDR3 has 15 residues. The CDR3 nucleotides read TGTGCCAGCAGTTACGGGACAGAAGTAAACACTGAAGCTTTCTTT. It translates to CASSYGTEVNTEAFF.

This chain connects TRBV6-5 to TRBJ1-5, with a weak D call TRBD1 (5 bases). Per germline, CDR1 MNHEY and CDR2 SVGAGI. The CDR3 is 11 amino acids. V was cut by 8 bases and J by 9 bases, with 11 bases left in between. CDR3 bases: TGTGCCAGCGGGGAGGGGCGGCCCCAGCATTTT. Translation: CASGEGRPQHF.

This clone was picked up a small number of times. The chain employs TRBV6-4 and TRBJ2-3; no clear D. V was cut by 6 bases and J by 0 bases, with 7 bases left in between. CDR1 and CDR2 from the germline V gene are MRHNA and SNTAGT. The CDR3 is made up of 13 amino acids. The CDR3 region has the DNA TGTGCCAGCAGCCGGACGAGCACAGATACGCAGTATTTT. It is translated as CASSRTSTDTQYF.

The chain joins TRBV13 to TRBJ2-5, with TRBD1 matching 8 bases. The CDR3 loop spans 14 amino acids. Germline V lookup: CDR1 PRHDT, CDR2 FYEKMQ (reference sequence). V shed 6 bases, J shed 5 bases, and the junction held 8 bases outside the gene matches. This CDR3 is CASRVTGGGETQYF. The DNA of the CDR3 is TGTGCCAGCAGAGTTACAGGGGGTGGGGAGACCCAGTACTTC. The complete variable domain, with remaining parts taken from reference TRBV13 and TRBJ2-5, reads AAGVIQSPRHLIKEKRETATLKCYPIPRHDTVYWYQQGPGQDPQFLISFYEKMQSDKGSIPDRFSAQQFSDYHSELNMSSLELGDSALYFCASRVTGGGETQYFGPGTRLLVL.

This clone showed up just a few times. The chain has TRBV19 and TRBJ2-5; D ambiguous. In germline, CDR1 is LNHDA, CDR2 SQIVND (reference sequence). The length of the CDR3 is 13 residues. V was shortened by 0 bases and J by 5 bases, with 7 bases between the two germline ends. In nucleotides, the CDR3 is TGTGCCAGTAGTATAGACAGCACGGAGACCCAGTACTTC. This translates into CASSIDSTETQYF.

The chain recombines TRBV4-1 with TRBJ2-1; D is undetermined. The V gene lost 5 bases and the J gene lost 5 bases, with 13 bases spanning the gap. Germline loops: CDR1 MGHRA, CDR2 YSYEKL. The CDR3 runs 14 residues. CDR3 sequence reads: CASSFRLTNNEQFF. CDR3 DNA: TGCGCCAGCAGCTTCCGGTTGACCAACAATGAGCAGTTCTTC.

The chain links TRBV19 to TRBJ2-3, with D possibly matching TRBD1 (6 bases). CDR1 and CDR2 (germline): LNHDA, SQIVND (reference sequence). The V gene lost 3 bases and the J gene lost 0 bases, with 10 bases spanning the gap. This CDR3 is 15 amino acids long. The CDR3 nucleotides are TGTGCCAGTAGTATTCAGAGGGGGAGCACAGATACGCAGTATTTT. This translates into CASSIQRGSTDTQYF.

The rearrangement joins TRBV18 to TRBJ1-2; D is ambiguous. The V end lost 0 bases, the J end lost 5 bases, and 10 bases lay between the germline ends. The CDR3 runs to 14 residues. In germline, CDR1 is KGHSH, CDR2 LQKENI. DNA for the CDR3: TGTGCCAGCTCACCACCGGACGCTGCTTATGGCTACACCTTC. Protein: CASSPPDAAYGYTF.

This chain connects TRBV7-9 to TRBJ2-7, with 7 bases matching TRBD2. The junction had 9 bases not matched to a gene; V was cut back by 6 bases and J by 4 bases. The CDR3 spans 14 residues. The germline V gene has CDR1 SEHNR and CDR2 FQNEAQ (reference sequence). CDR3 loop: CASSGGVLIYEQYF. Here the CDR3 DNA reads TGTGCCAGCAGTGGGGGGGTTCTTATATACGAGCAGTACTTC.

The J gene is TRBJ1-2, the V gene TRBV5-6, with 9 bases lining up with TRBD1. The CDR3 is made up of 15 amino acids. V trimming: 4 bases; J trimming: 4 bases; junction bases outside the gene matches: 8. In germline, CDR1 is SGHDT, CDR2 YYEEEE. DNA of the CDR3: TGTGCCAGCAGCCCGCCCGGGACAGGGCTCTATGGCTACACCTTC. It codes for CASSPPGTGLYGYTF.

V gene TRBV28 combines with J gene TRBJ1-4; 9 positions match TRBD1. V was pared by 6 bases and J by 3 bases, with 8 bases of the junction left unmatched. CDR1 is MDHEN, CDR2 SYDVKM, per germline. The CDR3 loop spans 16 amino acids. CDR3 DNA sequence: TGTGCCAGCAGCCTCGACAGGGGGGGGGCTAATGAAAAACTGTTTTTT. Protein: CASSLDRGGANEKLFF.

The rearrangement links TRBV9 to TRBJ2-2; 7 nucleotides line up with TRBD2. The CDR3 is 13 amino acids. Germline V lookup: CDR1 SGDLS, CDR2 YYNGEE. The trim removed 7 bases at V and 1 base at J, leaving 1 base unmatched. The CDR3 is CASQRGNTGELFF. The CDR3 coding sequence is TGTGCCAGCCAGCGGGGGAACACCGGGGAGCTGTTTTTT.

Many counts were recorded for this clone. The V and J genes are TRBV19 and TRBJ2-1; 10 nucleotides align to TRBD2. Germline loops: CDR1 LNHDA, CDR2 SQIVND (reference sequence). V lost 4 bases to trimming and J lost 2 bases; unmatched junction nucleotides: 5. The CDR3 extends over 16 amino acids. The CDR3, as DNA: TGTGCCAGTAGTACATATAGCGGGGGGACCTACAATGAGCAGTTCTTC. It yields the protein CASSTYSGGTYNEQFF.

The J gene is TRBJ1-3, the V gene TRBV19; 7 bases map to TRBD1. Germline CDR1 reads LNHDA; CDR2 reads SQIVND (reference sequence). The CDR3 is made up of 13 amino acids. J gave up 2 bases and V 8 bases, and 3 bases lay outside the gene matches. CDR3 sequence: CASSTGAGNTIYF. In DNA form, the CDR3 reads TGTGCCAGTTCCACAGGGGCTGGAAACACCATATATTTT.

The chain employs TRBV27 and TRBJ2-1; D is possibly TRBD2 (7 bases). The germline gives CDR1 MNHEY, CDR2 SMNVEV (reference sequence). The CDR3 spans 13 residues. The V end lost 2 bases, the J end lost 10 bases, and 12 bases lay between the germline ends. CDR3 protein: CASSLGGGREQFF. Written as DNA, the CDR3 is TGTGCCAGCAGTTTAGGGGGGGGCAGAGAGCAGTTCTTC.

This chain links TRBV7-2 with TRBJ2-3; 11 bases line up with TRBD1. The CDR3 length is 15 residues. Germline CDR1 and CDR2: SGHTA and FQGNSA. The trim removed 3 bases at V and 1 base at J, leaving 0 bases unmatched. The chain's CDR3 is CASSLGQGGTDTQYF. CDR3 bases: TGTGCCAGCAGCTTGGGACAGGGGGGCACAGATACGCAGTATTTT.

The chain uses TRBV2 and TRBJ1-2; TRBD1 matches 9 bases. The CDR3 consists of 14 residues. Germline CDR1 is SNHLY and CDR2 is FYNNEI. The junction had 5 bases not matched to a gene; V was cut back by 7 bases and J by 2 bases. CDR3 sequence (DNA): TGTGCCAGCACTCCGGGACAGGGAAACTATGGCTACACCTTC. Translated: CASTPGQGNYGYTF.

This sequence joins TRBV6-6 and TRBJ1-1; no firm D call. This CDR3 contains 11 residues. Trimming took off 7 bases at V and 7 bases at J, with 10 bases between the two ends. Germline V lookup: CDR1 MNHNY, CDR2 SVGAGI (reference sequence). CDR3 sequence reads: CASNNDFEAFF. The CDR3, as DNA: TGTGCCAGCAACAACGACTTTGAAGCTTTCTTT.

The chain combines TRBV6-5 with TRBJ1-1, with D possibly TRBD1 on 5 matching bases. The ends were cut back, 9 bases at V and 1 base at J, with 15 bases in the middle. The length of the CDR3 is 14 residues. Germline V gives CDR1 MNHEY, CDR2 SVGAGI. CDR3 loop: CASRVSGANTEAFF. CDR3 nucleotides: TGTGCCAGTCGGGTTTCCGGGGCGAACACTGAAGCTTTCTTT.

The chain combines TRBV18 with TRBJ1-4; D uncertain. Germline CDR1 reads KGHSH; CDR2 reads LQKENI. Deletions cut 2 bases from V and 7 bases from J, with 8 bases between. The CDR3 is 13 amino acids. The CDR3 is CASSPGEGEKLFF. Here the CDR3 DNA reads TGTGCCAGCTCACCAGGGGAGGGTGAAAAACTGTTTTTT.

This clone was seen just once. CDR3: CATSTWDVDEQFF. The CDR3 DNA follows: TGTGCCACCAGCACCTGGGACGTCGATGAGCAGTTCTTC. This rearrangement joins TRBV15 to TRBJ2-1; D is perhaps TRBD1 or TRBD2 (5 bases each). The CDR3 sequence is 13 residues long. The V gene's germline CDR1 is LNHNV and CDR2 YYDKDF (reference sequence). Trimming left V 4 bases short and J 8 bases short, with 12 bases between.